One sample yielded the 26 T cell receptor beta chains listed below, sequenced in a study of T cells in Graves' hyperthyroidism and ophthalmopathy. TCR beta CDR3 region amplification was performed from RNA transcripts. A set of HTBI primers served as the primers for a first-round RT-PCR of the TCR CDR3. TCRdb passed the multiplex PCR reads through MiXCR, listing each CDR3 protein once. This repertoire shows a few hundred thousand distinct CDR3 sequences, about 15% found once; its top ten account for around 17%. The sequenced material came from blood. All receptors derive from a woman younger than 30 with Graves' ophthalmopathy.

The chain links TRBV4-2 to TRBJ2-5, with D unclear. With 0 bases removed from V and 7 bases from J, the gap between germline ends came to 18 bases. This CDR3 has 16 amino acids. The germline V gene encodes CDR1 LGHNA and CDR2 YNFKEQ. The CDR3 sequence is CASSQDLAGTRVTQYF. CDR3 in DNA: TGTGCCAGCAGCCAAGATTTGGCAGGTACCCGCGTGACCCAGTACTTC.

This clonotype appeared a few times. J is TRBJ2-1 and V is TRBV7-9, with 9 bases that match TRBD1. Per germline, CDR1 SEHNR and CDR2 FQNEAQ (reference sequence). With 6 bases clipped from V and 4 bases from J, the junction kept 16 bases outside the gene matches. The CDR3 runs 18 residues. The CDR3 coding sequence is TGTGCCAGCAGTTCCCTTTACCCTGGGACAGGGAGGTACAATGAGCAGTTCTTC. This translates into CASSSLYPGTGRYNEQFF.

There are many counts of this clonotype. The V call is TRBV11-2, the J call TRBJ2-7; 12 positions agree with TRBD1. The germline CDR1 and CDR2 sequences are SGHAT and FQNNGV. The J segment lost 4 bases and the V segment lost 5 bases, leaving 12 bases of the junction unmatched. CDR3 length equals 17 residues. CDR3 in amino acids: CASSITAGTGGGYEQYF. The CDR3 DNA sequence: TGTGCCAGCAGCATCACCGCCGGGACAGGGGGCGGGTACGAGCAGTACTTC.

This clonotype was counted only a few times. The CDR3 protein is CASSDALQQKLNTEAFF. CDR3 nucleotide sequence: TGTGCCAGCAGTGACGCTCTCCAACAGAAGTTAAACACTGAAGCTTTCTTT. The chain uses TRBV6-4 and TRBJ1-1, with D hard to call. V dropped 2 bases and J dropped 2 bases, with 18 bases sitting between them. The V gene's germline CDR1 is MRHNA and CDR2 SNTAGT. CDR3 length: 17 residues.

The rearrangement joins TRBV5-6 to TRBJ1-2; D unclear. The CDR3 sequence is 13 residues long. V was cut by 0 bases and J by 8 bases, with 11 bases left in between. Germline V gene data show CDR1 as SGHDT and CDR2 as YYEEEE. CDR3 protein: CASSLAGKGGYTF. The CDR3 DNA sequence: TGTGCCAGCAGCTTGGCTGGGAAGGGCGGCTACACCTTC.

This clonotype came up a few times. This chain connects TRBV6-1 to TRBJ2-6, with D uncertain. V was clipped by 3 bases and J by 1 base, with 10 bases between them. In germline, CDR1 is MNHNS, CDR2 SASEGT. The CDR3 has 16 amino acids. The CDR3 nucleotides read TGTGCCAGCAGTGATTCTATTGGATCTGGGGCCAACGTCCTGACTTTC. Its translation is CASSDSIGSGANVLTF.

CDR3 bases: TGTGCCAGCAGTCTCGGCCCCACAGGGGAGACCCAGTACTTC. Its translation is CASSLGPTGETQYF. This chain uses TRBV6-2 or TRBV6-3 with TRBJ2-5, with a possible D match to TRBD1 (6 bases). V lost 5 bases, J lost 5 bases, and 15 bases lay in between. There are 14 residues in the CDR3. Germline V gives CDR1 MNHEY, CDR2 SVGEGT.

This clonotype was counted only a few times. V gene TRBV10-1 combines with J gene TRBJ2-1; 10 nucleotides align to TRBD2. The CDR3 consists of 16 residues. Germline V gives CDR1 WNHNN, CDR2 SYGVQD (reference sequence). V gave up 7 bases and J gave up 4 bases; unmatched junction bases: 10. The CDR3 spells CASTRNIAGGYNEQFF. The DNA of the CDR3 is TGCGCCAGCACCCGTAACATAGCGGGGGGTTACAATGAGCAGTTCTTC.

This clonotype was found a few times. CDR3 nucleotides: TGCAGTGCTCCGGGACTAGCGGCTAGCACAGATACGCAGTATTTT. This sequence encodes CSAPGLAASTDTQYF. The chain uses TRBV20-1 and TRBJ2-3, with 11 bases matching TRBD2. Trimming took 5 bases from V and 0 from J; bases not matched to a gene: 4. Per the germline V gene, CDR1 is DFQATT and CDR2 is SNEGSKA (reference sequence). The CDR3 spans 15 residues.

The chain uses TRBV4-1 and TRBJ2-7; no firm D call. V was clipped by 2 bases and J by 3 bases, with 5 bases between them. CDR1 is MGHRA, CDR2 YSYEKL, per germline. The CDR3 sequence is 12 residues long. CDR3 amino acids: CASSQNDYEQYF. In nucleotides, the CDR3 is TGCGCCAGCAGCCAAAATGACTACGAGCAGTACTTC.

The rearrangement uses TRBV27 and TRBJ2-7; 9 nucleotides match TRBD1. CDR3 size: 16 residues. The germline gives CDR1 MNHEY, CDR2 SMNVEV (reference sequence). Trimming took 3 bases from V and 3 from J; bases not matched to a gene: 9. The CDR3 protein is CASSFAGTGKGYEQYF. The CDR3 bases are TGTGCCAGCAGTTTCGCCGGGACAGGGAAGGGCTACGAGCAGTACTTC.

This clonotype was seen more than once but under ten times. This chain uses TRBV19 with TRBJ2-1; D remains unclear. The CDR3 loop spans 15 amino acids. Trimming cost V 2 bases and J 5 bases, with 13 bases left between them. Germline V CDR1 and CDR2: LNHDA, SQIVND (reference sequence). The CDR3 coding sequence is TGTGCCAGTAGTATAACGGCGGAGCACCACAATGAGCAGTTCTTC. It codes for CASSITAEHHNEQFF.

This clonotype was seen a handful of times. V usage is TRBV27 and J usage is TRBJ2-1, with 8 bases matching TRBD2. After removal of 0 bases from V and 4 bases from J, the junction contained 8 bases not matched to a gene. Germline loops: CDR1 MNHEY, CDR2 SMNVEV (reference sequence). This CDR3 has 17 amino acids. The CDR3 DNA sequence: TGTGCCAGCAGTTTATCTCGCGGGGGGACTCCTTACAATGAGCAGTTCTTC. It codes for CASSLSRGGTPYNEQFF.

This clonotype was counted at least ten times. The gene calls are TRBV11-2 and TRBJ1-5; unclear D gene. The CDR3 loop spans 14 amino acids. V was trimmed by 1 base and J by 1 base, leaving 5 bases between them. Germline loops: CDR1 SGHAT, CDR2 FQNNGV. The DNA for the CDR3 is TGTGCCAGCAGCTTAGGCAGAAGCAATCAGCCCCAGCATTTT. This codes for CASSLGRSNQPQHF.

The V gene is TRBV3-1, the J gene TRBJ2-6; D ambiguous. CDR1 and CDR2 from the germline V gene are LGHDT and YNNKEL (reference sequence). With 6 bases removed from V and 0 bases from J, the gap between germline ends came to 21 bases. This CDR3 spans 19 amino acids. This chain's CDR3 is CASSDSRLGHVSGANVLTF. The CDR3 DNA sequence: TGTGCCAGCAGTGACTCGAGGTTAGGTCACGTCTCTGGGGCCAACGTCCTGACTTTC.

In this sample, this clonotype turned up many times. The chain joins TRBV30 to TRBJ1-1, with D possibly TRBD1 on 5 matching bases. The V end lost 2 bases, the J end lost 7 bases, and 8 bases lay between the germline ends. Per the germline V gene, CDR1 is GTSNPN and CDR2 is SVGIG (reference sequence). This CDR3 region has 11 residues. The CDR3 sequence is CAWSPDSEAFF. CDR3 nucleotide sequence: TGTGCCTGGAGTCCCGACAGTGAAGCTTTCTTT.

CDR3 DNA: TGTGCCAGCAGCCCACCCCGGGGGTACGAGCAGTACTTC. It is translated as CASSPPRGYEQYF. The J gene is TRBJ2-7, the V gene TRBV7-9, with D possibly being TRBD2 (6 bases). The CDR3 has 13 amino acids. Germline assignment: CDR1 SEHNR and CDR2 FQNEAQ (reference sequence). Trimming took off 5 bases at V and 4 bases at J, with 12 bases between the two ends.

This clonotype has at least ten counts. The chain has TRBV2 and TRBJ2-7, with 9 bases matching TRBD1. Germline values: CDR1 SNHLY, CDR2 FYNNEI. CDR3 length equals 16 residues. Unmatched junction bases numbered 13, after V lost 7 bases and J lost 3 bases. The CDR3, as DNA: TGTGCCAGCATCCCCGACAGGGGGACGGAAATCTACGAGCAGTACTTC. It codes for CASIPDRGTEIYEQYF. Looking up the rest from reference TRBV2 and TRBJ2-7 gives the full variable domain: EPEVTQTPSHQVTQMGQEVILRCVPISNHLYFYWYRQILGQKVEFLVSFYNNEISEKSEIFDDQFSVERPDGSNFTLKIRSTKLEDSAMYFCASIPDRGTEIYEQYFGPGTRLTVT.

Many counts were recorded for this clonotype. The rearrangement uses TRBV20-1 and TRBJ2-3, with unresolved D. Germline CDR1 DFQATT, CDR2 SNEGSKA (reference sequence). The length of the CDR3 is 16 residues. The germline V and J ends were trimmed by 4 bases and 6 bases, with 23 bases remaining between them. The CDR3 sequence: CSAKYSRRVEVDTQYF. CDR3 sequence (DNA): TGCAGTGCTAAATATAGTCGTAGAGTAGAGGTCGATACGCAGTATTTT.

This clonotype appeared a single time. A single base separates this from a much larger clone, so it may be a read error. V and J are TRBV9 and TRBJ2-7; tentative D call: TRBD2 (6 bases). Looked up from germline, CDR1 is SGDLS and CDR2 is YYNGEE. The CDR3 has 16 residues. This CDR3 reads CARSVGSGVSSYEQYF. Written as DNA, the CDR3 is TGTGCCAGAAGCGTAGGGTCGGGGGTTAGCTCCTACGAGCAGTACTTC.

This rearrangement joins TRBV6-1 to TRBJ1-2; 7 nucleotides agree with TRBD1. V lost 7 bases to trimming and J lost 7 bases; unmatched junction nucleotides: 18. This CDR3 contains 16 residues. Germline CDR1 MNHNS, CDR2 SASEGT. Here the CDR3 DNA reads TGTGCCAGCACCCCGGAGGGCGACAGGGTGGCACTTGGCTACACCTTC. Protein: CASTPEGDRVALGYTF.

This clonotype was found many times. This rearrangement joins TRBV20-1 to TRBJ2-1, with 8 bases lining up with TRBD2. The CDR3 length is 14 residues. J gave up 0 bases and V 3 bases, and 1 base lay outside the gene matches. Germline CDR1 and CDR2: DFQATT and SNEGSKA (reference sequence). CDR3 in DNA: TGCAGTGCTAGGAGCGGGAGCTCCTACAATGAGCAGTTCTTC. It specifies CSARSGSSYNEQFF.

This chain connects TRBV20-1 to TRBJ1-2; TRBD1 is a possible D gene (6 bases). CDR1 and CDR2 from the germline V gene are DFQATT and SNEGSKA (reference sequence). CDR3 length equals 14 residues. Trimming cost V 0 bases and J 4 bases, with 12 bases left between them. For the CDR3, the DNA is TGCAGTGCTAGAGACGGTAGGGGGAGCTATGGCTACACCTTC. Encoded protein: CSARDGRGSYGYTF.

The gene calls are TRBV20-1 and TRBJ1-1, with D tentatively TRBD1 (5 bases). This CDR3 has 14 residues. The germline V gene has CDR1 DFQATT and CDR2 SNEGSKA (reference sequence). Trimming removed 1 base from V and 10 bases from J, with 19 bases in between. In nucleotides, the CDR3 is TGCAGTGCTAGAGTGCGGAGCGACAGTACACCAGCTTTCTTT. Its protein product is CSARVRSDSTPAFF.

This clonotype was detected a few times. The chain uses TRBV19 and TRBJ1-2; TRBD1 matches 10 bases. CDR3 length: 14 amino acids. The junction had 7 bases not matched to a gene; V was cut back by 6 bases and J by 6 bases. Germline CDR1 reads LNHDA; CDR2 reads SQIVND (reference sequence). CDR3 DNA sequence: TGTGCCAGTAGCACGGGACAGGGGTTCGATGGCTACACCTTC. As protein: CASSTGQGFDGYTF.

The genes are TRBV18 and TRBJ1-5, with D uncertain. CDR3 length: 13 amino acids. V dropped 4 bases and J dropped 11 bases, with 15 bases sitting between them. CDR1 and CDR2 from the germline V gene are KGHSH and LQKENI. In DNA form, the CDR3 reads TGTGCCAGCTCACTAAATCAACCCGCGGCCCAGCATTTT. Its protein product is CASSLNQPAAQHF.